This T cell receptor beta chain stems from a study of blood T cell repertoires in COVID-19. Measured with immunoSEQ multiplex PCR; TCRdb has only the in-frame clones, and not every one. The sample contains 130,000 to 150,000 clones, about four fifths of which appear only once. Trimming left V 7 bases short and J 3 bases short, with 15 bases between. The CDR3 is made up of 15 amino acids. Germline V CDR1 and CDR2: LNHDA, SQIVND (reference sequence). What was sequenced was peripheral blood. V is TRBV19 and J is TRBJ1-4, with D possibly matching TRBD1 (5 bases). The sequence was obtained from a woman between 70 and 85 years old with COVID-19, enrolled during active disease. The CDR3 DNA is TGTGCCAGTAAACCCCCCGGAGGGGCTAATGAAAAACTGTTTTTT. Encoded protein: CASKPPGGANEKLFF.